The clone carrying this T cell receptor (beta chain) has at least ten counts. Trimming stripped 0 bases from V and 8 bases from J, with 15 bases between. The V gene's germline CDR1 is SGDLS and CDR2 YYNGEE. The CDR3 contains 15 residues. Ophthalmopathy cases scored 3 or more on the Clinical Activity Score and 4 or more on NOSPECS grade, with duration below 3 months. 9 to 10 ml fresh peripheral blood yielded the PBMCs. This sample is part of a study of T cells in Graves' hyperthyroidism and ophthalmopathy. Overall study: Staff took peripheral blood when the initial diagnosis was made, before any treatment began.

Template material for amplifying TCR beta CDR3 regions consisted of RNA transcripts. HTBI primers were employed in a first-round RT-PCR of the TCR CDR3. MiXCR was run by TCRdb on the multiplex PCR reads, yielding one entry per CDR3 protein. The profile covers approximately 600,000 distinct CDR3 sequences, with more than 13% appearing a single time and 7.1% taken by the ten largest. What was sequenced was blood. The sequence derives from a woman aged 18-30 years with Graves' ophthalmopathy. V gene TRBV9 combines with J gene TRBJ2-1, with D possibly TRBD2 on 6 matching bases. Here the CDR3 reads CASSVAVGSSYEQFF. CDR3 DNA: TGTGCCAGCAGCGTAGCCGTCGGGAGTTCATATGAGCAGTTCTTC.